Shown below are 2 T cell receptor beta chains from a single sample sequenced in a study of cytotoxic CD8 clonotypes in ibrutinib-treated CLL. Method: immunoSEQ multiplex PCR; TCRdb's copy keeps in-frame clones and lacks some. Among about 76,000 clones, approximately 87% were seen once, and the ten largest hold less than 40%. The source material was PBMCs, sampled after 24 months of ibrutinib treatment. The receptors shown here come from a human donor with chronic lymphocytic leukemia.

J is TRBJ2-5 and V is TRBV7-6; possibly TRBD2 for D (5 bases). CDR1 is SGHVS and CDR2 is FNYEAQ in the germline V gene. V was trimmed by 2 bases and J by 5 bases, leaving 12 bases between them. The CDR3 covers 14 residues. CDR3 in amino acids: CASSLLRRGETQYF. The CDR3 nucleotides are TGTGCCAGCAGCTTACTTCGTCGCGGGGAGACCCAGTACTTC.

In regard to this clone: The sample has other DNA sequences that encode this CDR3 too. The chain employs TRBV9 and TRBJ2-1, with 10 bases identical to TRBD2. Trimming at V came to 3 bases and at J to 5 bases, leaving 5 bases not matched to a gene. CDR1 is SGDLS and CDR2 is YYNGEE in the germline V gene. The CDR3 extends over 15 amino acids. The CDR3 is CASSALAGDNNEQFF. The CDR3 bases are TGTGCCAGCAGCGCGCTAGCGGGAGATAACAATGAGCAGTTCTTC.